This T cell receptor beta chain was sequenced during a study of cytomegalovirus exposure and HLA in healthy donors. Across the whole study: In a previous analysis, around 110 million unique TCR beta sequences were found from 150 million to 200 million T cells.

The germline V gene has CDR1 SGHNT and CDR2 YENEEA. The CDR3 is 13 residues long. Trimming removed 5 bases at V and 8 bases at J, with 15 bases between. PCR involved 60 Vbeta and 13 Jbeta primers. Using immunoSEQ multiplex PCR, the repertoire was profiled, and TCRdb retains in-frame clones only, with some absent. In the table there are 90,000 to 140,000 clones, approximately 70% of which are singletons. Study-level points and caveats: Owing to their indistinguishability, certain V segments, notably TRBV6-2 and TRBV6-3, were excluded. Among the most significant clusters, several appeared linked to common viral pathogens in a later analysis. Rare sequences made up most TCRs, while some public TCRs were found in many donors.

Concerning this clone itself: The target antigen is unknown.

The sample comprised PBMCs. The receptor comes from a young man in good health and CMV-seronegative. J is TRBJ1-2 and V is TRBV11-3; D perhaps matches TRBD1 (6 bases). The CDR3 loop is CASSIQQGAGYTF. The CDR3 DNA is TGTGCCAGCAGCATCCAACAGGGTGCGGGCTACACCTTC.